These 18 T cell receptor beta chains were sequenced from one sample in a study of blood T cells in healthy people across ages. The use of a sample-barcoded 5' primer and a J-beta primer mix characterized a second PCR of roughly 6 to 11 cycles. MiXCR was run by TCRdb on the 5' RACE reads, yielding one entry per CDR3 protein. This table holds nearly 800,000 distinct CDR3 sequences, 45% to 70% found once. The sequenced sample consisted of blood. These receptors all stem from a man aged 35 to 55 in good health.

The rearrangement uses TRBV20-1 and TRBJ2-1; TRBD1 might be the D (8 bases). CDR1 and CDR2 (germline): DFQATT, SNEGSKA (reference sequence). This CDR3 comprises 14 residues. The CDR3 DNA sequence: TGCAGCACAGGGGGGGGCCTCTCCTACAATGAGCAGTTCTTC. Its translation: CSTGGGLSYNEQFF.

This clonotype was seen ten or more times. The rearrangement uses TRBV7-9 and TRBJ2-1; 12 bases align to TRBD1. In germline, CDR1 is SEHNR, CDR2 FQNEAQ (reference sequence). V lost 4 bases and J lost 6; bases outside the gene matches: 4. The CDR3 length is 15 residues. CDR3 residues: CASSSPGQGANEQFF. The CDR3, as DNA: TGTGCCAGCAGCTCACCGGGACAGGGGGCCAATGAGCAGTTCTTC.

This clonotype was seen a few times. J is TRBJ2-3 and V is TRBV29-1; 10 bases map to TRBD2. Germline V gives CDR1 SQVTM, CDR2 ANQGSEA. The CDR3 is 13 residues long. The CDR3 loop reads CSSGRSSTDTQYF. The CDR3 region has the DNA TGCAGTAGCGGGAGGTCAAGCACAGATACGCAGTATTTT.

The J gene is TRBJ1-2, the V gene TRBV7-3, with D hard to call. The CDR3 is made up of 14 amino acids. Trimming removed 2 bases from V and 8 bases from J, with 15 bases in between. The germline CDR1 and CDR2 sequences are SGHTA and FQGTGA. The CDR3 sequence is CASSLDGPLGGYTF. In DNA, the CDR3 is TGTGCCAGCAGCTTAGATGGCCCTCTTGGAGGCTACACCTTC.

Comment on this clonotype: The junction departs from germline at one end; a sequencing error may be responsible. The genes are TRBV7-7 and TRBJ2-3, with D perhaps assigned TRBD1 or TRBD2 (6 bases each). CDR1 and CDR2 (germline): SSHAT, FNYEAQ (reference sequence). The CDR3 spans 13 residues. CDR3 loop: CASSLDGGGTQYF. DNA of the CDR3: TGTGCTAGCAGCTTAGACGGGGGCGGTACGCAGTATTTT.

The chain carries TRBV30 and TRBJ2-4; TRBD1 is a possible D gene (7 bases). The CDR3 sequence is 12 residues long. Germline lookup yields CDR1 GTSNPN and CDR2 SVGIG (reference sequence). V shed 8 bases and J shed 4 bases, with 12 bases lying between them. CDR3 DNA: TGTGCCGGGGGGACAGAAAAAAACATTCAGTACTTC. Translation gives CAGGTEKNIQYF.

This clonotype has a count of ten or more. The J gene is TRBJ2-2, the V gene TRBV2; D gene ambiguous. The germline gives CDR1 SNHLY, CDR2 FYNNEI. CDR3 length: 13 amino acids. V lost 5 bases and J 6 bases, leaving 10 bases between the germline ends. In DNA, the CDR3 is TGTGCCAGCAGTCCGACTCTCCCCGGGGAGCTGTTTTTT. Translating gives CASSPTLPGELFF.

The V call is TRBV5-6, the J call TRBJ1-3, with a weak D call TRBD1 (6 bases). V was trimmed by 1 base and J by 2 bases, leaving 7 bases between them. Germline CDR1 is SGHDT and CDR2 is YYEEEE. This CDR3 comprises 14 residues. CDR3 protein: CASSLPGAGNTIYF. The CDR3 nucleotides read TGTGCCAGCAGCTTGCCAGGGGCTGGAAACACCATATATTTT. Full variable domain (missing parts from reference TRBV5-6 and TRBJ1-3): DAGVTQSPTHLIKTRGQQVTLRCSPKSGHDTVSWYQQALGQGPQFIFQYYEEEERQRGNFPDRFSGHQFPNYSSELNVNALLLGDSALYLCASSLPGAGNTIYFGEGSWLTVV.

This clonotype was found a few times. The chain combines TRBV20-1 with TRBJ2-1; D not resolved. Germline V lookup: CDR1 DFQATT, CDR2 SNEGSKA (reference sequence). V lost 0 bases, J lost 2 bases, and 11 bases lay in between. The CDR3 is made up of 15 amino acids. CDR3 protein: CSARDGRYPYNEQFF. The CDR3 nucleotides read TGCAGTGCTAGAGATGGTCGCTATCCCTACAATGAGCAGTTCTTC.

Comments on this clonotype: Germline is not matched at one junction end, which may reflect a read error. This chain uses TRBV6-6 with TRBJ1-1, with a tentative D call TRBD1 (5 bases). The CDR3 covers 16 residues. Germline V gene lookup returns CDR1 MNHNY and CDR2 SVGAGI (reference sequence). CDR3 region: CASRSGLASMNTEAFF. The DNA of the CDR3 is TGCGCCAGCAGGTCAGGGTTGGCCAGTATGAACACTGAAGCTTTCTTT.

The chain carries TRBV10-3 and TRBJ2-7, with TRBD1 matching over 7 bases. Germline CDR1 ENHRY, CDR2 SYGVKD. V lost 6 bases to trimming and J lost 7 bases; unmatched junction nucleotides: 6. The CDR3 extends over 12 amino acids. CDR3 coding DNA: TGTGCCATCAGAACAGGGGACGGGGAGCAGTACTTC. Amino acid sequence: CAIRTGDGEQYF.

This clonotype appeared a single time. V gene TRBV14 combines with J gene TRBJ1-1; a possible D gene is TRBD1 (5 bases). The CDR3 is made up of 13 amino acids. With 2 bases removed from V and 5 bases from J, the gap between germline ends came to 9 bases. Germline assignment: CDR1 SGHDN and CDR2 FVKESK. The chain's CDR3 is CASSQLNRTEAFF. CDR3 sequence (DNA): TGTGCCAGCAGCCAACTCAACAGGACTGAAGCTTTCTTT.

The rearrangement links TRBV6-5 to TRBJ2-3; 7 nucleotides line up with TRBD1. CDR1 is MNHEY and CDR2 is SVGAGI in the germline V gene. V was clipped by 6 bases and J by 2 bases; unmatched bases: 11. This CDR3 has 16 residues. CDR3 sequence (DNA): TGTGCCAGCAGCCGCGGTAGGGGACAGTTCACAGATACGCAGTATTTT. As protein: CASSRGRGQFTDTQYF.

V and J are TRBV5-4 and TRBJ2-7; possible D gene TRBD2, 5 bases. The V end was cut by 0 bases, the J end by 4 bases, with 14 bases between. Germline V gene data show CDR1 as SGHNT and CDR2 as YYREEE (reference sequence). The CDR3 sequence is 15 residues long. CDR3 sequence (DNA): TGTGCCAGCAGCTTGGATTTCGGGGTTATGTACGAGCAGTACTTC. It specifies CASSLDFGVMYEQYF.

This clonotype was seen only a few times. This chain connects TRBV6-2 or TRBV6-3 to TRBJ2-7; 12 nucleotides match TRBD2. The trim removed 6 bases at V and 4 bases at J, leaving 4 bases unmatched. This CDR3 has 14 amino acids. CDR1 is MNHEY and CDR2 is SVGEGT in the germline V gene. The CDR3 coding sequence is TGTGCCAGCAGAGGACTAGCGGGACCTTACGAGCAGTACTTC. It translates to CASRGLAGPYEQYF.

The J gene is TRBJ2-1, the V gene TRBV20-1; the match to TRBD1 covers 8 bases. Trimming removed 3 bases from V and 6 bases from J; junction bases left unmatched: 7. The CDR3 runs to 14 residues. The germline CDR1 and CDR2 sequences are DFQATT and SNEGSKA (reference sequence). As DNA, the CDR3 is TGCAGTGCTAGTGGGGGACAGGCCTTCAATGAGCAGTTCTTC. It codes for CSASGGQAFNEQFF.

The chain carries TRBV29-1 and TRBJ1-5; perhaps TRBD1 as D (5 bases). Per the germline V gene, CDR1 is SQVTM and CDR2 is ANQGSEA. Trimming removed 5 bases from V and 4 bases from J, with 18 bases in between. CDR3 length equals 15 residues. The CDR3 spells CSVRLGGDPNQPQHF. The DNA of the CDR3 is TGCAGCGTTCGACTGGGGGGGGACCCTAATCAGCCCCAGCATTTT.

This sequence joins TRBV11-1 and TRBJ1-2; possibly TRBD1 for D (5 bases). This CDR3 contains 13 residues. V shed 5 bases and J shed 4 bases, with 11 bases lying between them. From germline, CDR1 is SGHAT and CDR2 FQDESV (reference sequence). The CDR3 bases are TGTGCCAGCAGCGTAGAACAGGCCTATGGCTACACCTTC. This gives the protein CASSVEQAYGYTF.